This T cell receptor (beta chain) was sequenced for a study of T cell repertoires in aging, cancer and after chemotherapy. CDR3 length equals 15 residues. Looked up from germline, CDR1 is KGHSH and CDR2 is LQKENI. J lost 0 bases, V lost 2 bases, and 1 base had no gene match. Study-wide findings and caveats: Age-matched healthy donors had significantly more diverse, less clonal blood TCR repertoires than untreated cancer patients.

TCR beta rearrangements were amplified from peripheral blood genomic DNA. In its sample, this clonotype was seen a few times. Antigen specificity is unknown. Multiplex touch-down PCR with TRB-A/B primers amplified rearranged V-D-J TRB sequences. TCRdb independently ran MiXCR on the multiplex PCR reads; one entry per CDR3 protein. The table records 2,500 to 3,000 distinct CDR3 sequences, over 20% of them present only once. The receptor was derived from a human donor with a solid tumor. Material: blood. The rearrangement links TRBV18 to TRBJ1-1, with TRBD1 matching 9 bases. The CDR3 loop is CASSPDRGVNTEAFF. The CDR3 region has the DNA TGTGCCAGCTCACCAGACAGGGGGGTGAACACTGAAGCTTTCTTT.